The sequence of this T cell receptor (beta chain) was determined in a study of blood T cell repertoires in COVID-19. Overall study: The origin of the acute and convalescent COVID-19 samples was the United States, Italy and Spain. The cDNA or gDNA used as material had been derived from T cells, B-cell-depleted T cells, or PBMCs.

This clone appeared a single time. Per the study methods: Amplification of reference gene primers provided the estimated nucleated cell counts. The protocol was immunoSEQ multiplex PCR, while the TCRdb copy is restricted to in-frame clones and leaves out a portion. D and trimming were read from the DNA, whereas the V and J calls and clone size are those reported in that table. Of under 300,000 clones listed, nearly 90% were seen once; the top ten hold roughly 2%. Germline V gene data show CDR1 as SGHRS and CDR2 as YFSETQ. V lost 0 bases to trimming and J lost 1 base, with 7 bases between them. This CDR3 region has 14 residues.

Sequenced: peripheral blood. The chain joins TRBV5-1 to TRBJ1-1; D is uncertain. This TCR was sampled from a woman between 40 and 50 years old who had recovered from COVID-19. This CDR3 is CASSLDTKNTEAFF. Written as DNA, the CDR3 is TGCGCCAGCAGCTTGGATACAAAGAACACTGAAGCTTTCTTT.